The 22 T cell receptor beta chains in this list originate from one sample, sequenced in a study of cytomegalovirus exposure and HLA in healthy donors. This PCR relied on a set of 60 Vbeta primers and 13 Jbeta primers. Using immunoSEQ multiplex PCR, the repertoire was profiled, and TCRdb retains in-frame clones only, with some absent. The sample shows over 70,000 clones, about two thirds of them seen only once. Material for sequencing was PBMCs. All receptors derive from a woman aged 45-65 years in good health and CMV-seropositive.

The chain recombines TRBV4-2 with TRBJ1-5; D perhaps matches TRBD1 (6 bases). The CDR3 length is 15 residues. Germline V gene sequence: CDR1 LGHNA, CDR2 YNFKEQ. Trimming removed 1 base at V and 6 bases at J, with 13 bases between. The CDR3 sequence: CASSQATGFLQPQHF. The CDR3 nucleotides read TGTGCCAGCAGCCAAGCGACAGGCTTTCTTCAGCCCCAGCATTTT.

The rearrangement links TRBV7-3 to TRBJ2-3, with 8 positions matching TRBD1. The CDR3 runs 16 residues. V lost 5 bases and J lost 0; bases outside the gene matches: 7. Germline values: CDR1 SGHTA, CDR2 FQGTGA. The CDR3 protein is CASSHQGAVSTDTQYF. The CDR3 DNA sequence: TGTGCCAGCAGCCACCAGGGGGCTGTGAGCACAGATACGCAGTATTTT.

The rearrangement uses TRBV4-3 and TRBJ2-7; possible D gene TRBD1, 6 bases. The V end was cut by 2 bases, the J end by 1 base, with 15 bases between. The germline V gene has CDR1 LGHNA and CDR2 YSLEER. The length of the CDR3 is 16 residues. The CDR3 loop reads CASSQLYRAGSYEQYF. The CDR3 nucleotides are TGCGCCAGCAGCCAACTCTACAGGGCCGGGTCCTACGAGCAGTACTTC.

The chain combines TRBV11-2 with TRBJ1-2; D remains unclear. Germline CDR1 and CDR2: SGHAT and FQNNGV. The CDR3 has 13 amino acids. Trimming removed 2 bases at V and 3 bases at J, with 7 bases between. CDR3 amino acids: CASSLSGDYGYTF. DNA for the CDR3: TGTGCCAGCAGCTTATCCGGGGACTATGGCTACACCTTC. Drawing the rest from reference TRBV11-2 and TRBJ1-2, the complete variable domain is EAGVAQSPRYKIIEKRQSVAFWCNPISGHATLYWYQQILGQGPKLLIQFQNNGVVDDSQLPKDRFSAERLKGVDSTLKIQPAKLEDSAVYLCASSLSGDYGYTFGSGTRLTVV.

The chain uses TRBV5-1 and TRBJ1-2; 8 positions agree with TRBD1. The germline CDR1 and CDR2 sequences are SGHRS and YFSETQ. The CDR3 is 16 amino acids. After removal of 4 bases from V and 6 bases from J, the junction contained 14 bases not matched to a gene. The CDR3 here is CASSQTGDPTYDGYTF. CDR3 DNA sequence: TGCGCCAGCAGCCAGACAGGGGATCCCACTTACGATGGCTACACCTTC.

This clone was counted once. The genes are TRBV6-5 and TRBJ1-5; D might be TRBD1 (5 bases). V was trimmed by 2 bases and J by 6 bases, leaving 11 bases between them. There are 14 residues in the CDR3. The germline V gene encodes CDR1 MNHEY and CDR2 SVGAGI. Here the CDR3 DNA reads TGTGCCAGCAGTTACGGGGGGGGAGGTCAGCCCCAGCATTTT. Translating it yields CASSYGGGGQPQHF.

This chain uses TRBV5-8 with TRBJ1-2; D is unresolved. Germline CDR1 is SGHTS and CDR2 is YDEGEE. The V gene lost 5 bases and the J gene lost 0 bases, with 14 bases spanning the gap. The CDR3 runs to 15 residues. In nucleotides, the CDR3 is TGTGCCAGCAGGCCCCTAGTCGACTCTAACTATGGCTACACCTTC. The encoded protein is CASRPLVDSNYGYTF.

The rearrangement joins TRBV2 to TRBJ1-4; D gene uncertain. CDR1 and CDR2 from the germline V gene are SNHLY and FYNNEI. The CDR3 length is 15 residues. V shed 2 bases and J shed 7 bases, with 14 bases lying between them. The CDR3 nucleotides read TGTGCCAGCAGTGAATCGTGGGCAAAAGGTGAAAAACTGTTTTTT. It is translated as CASSESWAKGEKLFF.

The chain couples TRBV28 to TRBJ1-5; no firm D call. Germline values: CDR1 MDHEN, CDR2 SYDVKM. With 3 bases removed from V and 1 base from J, the gap between germline ends came to 16 bases. There are 17 residues in the CDR3. The CDR3 region is CASSFGEAGESNQPQHF. The CDR3 bases are TGTGCCAGCAGTTTCGGGGAGGCTGGCGAGAGCAATCAGCCCCAGCATTTT.

This chain uses TRBV28 with TRBJ1-6, with D uncertain. Trimming removed 6 bases from V and 5 bases from J, with 5 bases in between. Per the germline V gene, CDR1 is MDHEN and CDR2 is SYDVKM. The CDR3 is 12 amino acids. CDR3 nucleotide sequence: TGTGCCAGCAGCCAAAATAATTCACCCCTCCACTTT. Residues: CASSQNNSPLHF.

This clone was picked up a small number of times. CDR3 protein: CASSENRGAEPQHF. CDR3 coding DNA: TGTGCCAGCAGTGAAAATCGGGGTGCGGAGCCCCAGCATTTT. The V gene is TRBV2, the J gene TRBJ1-5; D unresolved. This CDR3 has 14 residues. Germline V gene sequence: CDR1 SNHLY, CDR2 FYNNEI. V was cut by 2 bases and J by 8 bases, with 13 bases left in between.

A few counts support this clone. One end of the junction is discordant with germline, which a read error may explain. The CDR3: CSSTQGADEQYF. In DNA form, the CDR3 reads TGTTCCAGCACCCAGGGGGCAGACGAGCAGTACTTC. The J gene is TRBJ2-7, the V gene TRBV7-9; 8 bases align to TRBD1. CDR3 length equals 12 residues. Germline CDR1 is SEHNR and CDR2 is FQNEAQ (reference sequence).

This clone appeared a few times. The chain employs TRBV2 and TRBJ1-2; D not resolved. V was shortened by 3 bases and J by 12 bases, with 11 bases between the two germline ends. Germline CDR1 is SNHLY and CDR2 is FYNNEI. The CDR3 loop spans 11 amino acids. The CDR3 nucleotides read TGTGCCAGCAGTGACAGGATCACTGACACCTTC. It encodes CASSDRITDTF.

V is TRBV7-8 and J is TRBJ1-3; possible D gene TRBD1, 5 bases. The ends were cut back, 0 bases at V and 9 bases at J, with 12 bases in the middle. The CDR3 has 14 amino acids. Germline CDR1 and CDR2: SGHVS and FQNEAQ. Here the CDR3 reads CASSLARAHGTIYF. CDR3 in DNA: TGTGCCAGCAGCTTAGCCAGGGCTCACGGCACCATATATTTT.

The V and J genes are TRBV7-7 and TRBJ2-7; D remains unclear. V dropped 5 bases and J dropped 0 bases, with 14 bases sitting between them. There are 15 residues in the CDR3. Germline V gene sequence: CDR1 SSHAT, CDR2 FNYEAQ (reference sequence). CDR3 amino acids: CASSPTEGFSYEQYF. The CDR3 nucleotides read TGTGCCAGCAGCCCTACAGAAGGCTTCTCCTACGAGCAGTACTTC.

This clone was picked up a small number of times. The chain employs TRBV7-2 and TRBJ2-6; weak D call: TRBD2 (7 bases). This CDR3 is 17 amino acids long. Per the germline V gene, CDR1 is SGHTA and CDR2 is FQGNSA. V was cut by 10 bases and J by 0 bases, with 19 bases left in between. For the CDR3, the DNA is TGTGCCACGGTGGGGGAGGGGGTGATCTCTGGGGCCAACGTCCTGACTTTC. Its protein is CATVGEGVISGANVLTF.

A note on this clone: Other DNA sequences in the same sample also yield this CDR3. The chain joins TRBV5-6 to TRBJ2-5, with 8 bases identical to TRBD1. Losses at the gene ends were 3 bases for V and 1 base for J; bases not matched to a gene: 2. CDR1 SGHDT and CDR2 YYEEEE come from the germline V gene. This CDR3 comprises 14 residues. CDR3 amino acids: CASSSGTGQETQYF. CDR3 nucleotides: TGTGCCAGCAGCTCCGGGACAGGCCAAGAGACCCAGTACTTC. Full variable domain (remainder filled in from reference TRBV5-6 and TRBJ2-5): DAGVTQSPTHLIKTRGQQVTLRCSPKSGHDTVSWYQQALGQGPQFIFQYYEEEERQRGNFPDRFSGHQFPNYSSELNVNALLLGDSALYLCASSSGTGQETQYFGPGTRLLVL.

This clone was found a few times. Germline is not matched at one junction end, which may reflect a read error. This chain connects TRBV7-9 to TRBJ1-6; a possible D gene is TRBD1 (6 bases). CDR3 length: 16 residues. Germline CDR1 and CDR2: SEHNR and FQNEAQ (reference sequence). CDR3 in amino acids: CSSSLFGGTYNSPLHF. Here the CDR3 DNA reads TGTTCCAGCAGCTTATTTGGGGGCACTTATAATTCACCCCTCCACTTT.

V gene TRBV10-3 combines with J gene TRBJ2-3, with D tentatively TRBD2 (6 bases). Germline V gene sequence: CDR1 ENHRY, CDR2 SYGVKD. V lost 4 bases and J 0 bases, leaving 11 bases between the germline ends. This CDR3 region has 15 residues. CDR3: CAISGAGTSTDTQYF. The CDR3 nucleotides read TGTGCCATCAGTGGGGCTGGGACTAGCACAGATACGCAGTATTTT.

There are a few counts of this clone. This chain connects TRBV11-2 to TRBJ2-7; D is possibly TRBD2 (6 bases). The CDR3 loop spans 15 amino acids. V was clipped by 5 bases and J by 1 base, with 15 bases between them. Germline CDR1 and CDR2: SGHAT and FQNNGV. The CDR3 nucleotides read TGTGCCAGCAGCCTGGATGGGGGGAGGTCCTACGAGCAGTACTTC. It encodes CASSLDGGRSYEQYF. The variable domain in full, completed from reference TRBV11-2 and TRBJ2-7, reads EAGVAQSPRYKIIEKRQSVAFWCNPISGHATLYWYQQILGQGPKLLIQFQNNGVVDDSQLPKDRFSAERLKGVDSTLKIQPAKLEDSAVYLCASSLDGGRSYEQYFGPGTRLTVT.

V is TRBV6-5 and J is TRBJ1-1; D is undetermined. Germline V gene lookup returns CDR1 MNHEY and CDR2 SVGAGI. The CDR3 totals 16 residues. V was shortened by 2 bases and J by 3 bases, with 16 bases between the two germline ends. The CDR3 here is CASSYPGPAGDTEAFF. CDR3 bases: TGTGCCAGCAGTTACCCCGGCCCGGCAGGCGACACTGAAGCTTTCTTT.

The chain employs TRBV5-4 and TRBJ1-2; 10 nucleotides align to TRBD1. V was pared by 4 bases and J by 2 bases, with 8 bases of the junction left unmatched. The CDR3 contains 16 residues. The V gene's germline CDR1 is SGHNT and CDR2 YYREEE (reference sequence). This CDR3 is CASSTRQGAKNYGYTF. CDR3 in DNA: TGTGCCAGCAGCACCCGACAGGGGGCTAAAAACTATGGCTACACCTTC.